The 31 T cell receptor beta chains in this list originate from one sample, sequenced in a study of PD-L1 blockade in urothelial cancer. Sequencing was performed with immunoSEQ multiplex PCR; in TCRdb, only in-frame clones are kept and a portion is missing. The sample has 70,000 or so clones, approximately 88% seen once; the top ten hold approximately 3.5%. Here the sequenced sample was PBMCs, taken around atezolizumab (anti-PD-L1) treatment. The source is a man aged 60 to 75 with urothelial cancer.

The chain recombines TRBV25-1 with TRBJ2-7; possibly TRBD2 for D (5 bases). Trimming cost V 11 bases and J 4 bases, with 21 bases left between them. The CDR3 covers 14 residues. CDR1 is MGHDK, CDR2 SYGVNS, per germline. CDR3 protein: CAAAKEREGYEQYF. In nucleotides, the CDR3 is TGTGCCGCAGCTAAGGAACGGGAAGGGTACGAGCAGTACTTC.

The chain carries TRBV6-5 and TRBJ2-1; D is possibly TRBD2 (6 bases). The ends were cut back, 7 bases at V and 7 bases at J, with 20 bases in the middle. CDR1 and CDR2 (germline): MNHEY, SVGAGI. The CDR3 totals 15 residues. As DNA, the CDR3 is TGTGCCAGCAAAACAGGAGGGGCCAGGTATAATGAGCAGTTCTTC. Its translation is CASKTGGARYNEQFF.

The J gene is TRBJ2-4, the V gene TRBV11-2, with D maybe TRBD1 (6 bases). V lost 5 bases to trimming and J lost 9 bases, with 20 bases between them. Germline V lookup: CDR1 SGHAT, CDR2 FQNNGV. The CDR3 spans 15 residues. CDR3 DNA sequence: TGTGCCAGCAGCCCACGGAGGACAGAGGGAAGCATTCAGTACTTC. This sequence encodes CASSPRRTEGSIQYF.

The chain links TRBV6-5 to TRBJ2-3, with D possibly being TRBD2 (6 bases). V dropped 4 bases and J dropped 3 bases, with 14 bases sitting between them. Germline CDR1 and CDR2: MNHEY and SVGAGI. The CDR3 extends over 15 amino acids. CDR3 DNA: TGTGCCAGCAGTTCAGGACTATTAGATACAGATACGCAGTATTTT. Translation: CASSSGLLDTDTQYF.

The chain links TRBV13 to TRBJ2-1; 8 nucleotides line up with TRBD1. Germline CDR1 is PRHDT and CDR2 is FYEKMQ (reference sequence). With V trimmed by 4 bases and J by 4 bases, 6 bases remained unmatched. The CDR3 is made up of 15 amino acids. The CDR3 DNA sequence: TGTGCCAGCAGCTCAGGGACAGGACAATACAATGAGCAGTTCTTC. The encoded protein is CASSSGTGQYNEQFF.

J is TRBJ2-5 and V is TRBV5-1; TRBD1 matches at 8 bases. The CDR3 contains 16 residues. With V trimmed by 0 bases and J by 5 bases, 9 bases remained unmatched. Germline CDR1 and CDR2: SGHRS and YFSETQ. The CDR3 DNA reads as TGCGCCAGCAGCTTGGGGGCCGCAGGGGGCGCGGAGACCCAGTACTTC. Its protein product is CASSLGAAGGAETQYF.

The chain couples TRBV9 to TRBJ2-3; 9 bases align to TRBD2. The CDR3 totals 15 residues. Losses at the gene ends were 3 bases for V and 2 bases for J; bases not matched to a gene: 4. Looked up from germline, CDR1 is SGDLS and CDR2 is YYNGEE. In nucleotides, the CDR3 is TGTGCCAGCAGCGGAGGACTAGCGATCACAGATACGCAGTATTTT. Amino acids: CASSGGLAITDTQYF. Drawing the rest from reference TRBV9 and TRBJ2-3, the complete variable domain is DSGVTQTPKHLITATGQRVTLRCSPRSGDLSVYWYQQSLDQGLQFLIQYYNGEERAKGNILERFSAQQFPDLHSELNLSSLELGDSALYFCASSGGLAITDTQYFGPGTRLTVL.

The chain recombines TRBV6-5 with TRBJ2-1; 9 bases are a match to TRBD1. CDR3 size: 15 residues. J was trimmed by 9 bases and V by 7 bases; bases with no gene match: 13. Germline loops: CDR1 MNHEY, CDR2 SVGAGI. The CDR3 DNA is TGTGCCAGCACCCCGGGACAGGGAAGAAGAGTTGAGCAGTTCTTC. This codes for CASTPGQGRRVEQFF.

The chain is built from TRBV5-1 and TRBJ2-2, with 11 bases fitting TRBD2. This CDR3 contains 17 residues. Per germline, CDR1 SGHRS and CDR2 YFSETQ. V was pared by 10 bases and J by 2 bases, with 13 bases of the junction left unmatched. The CDR3 region is CASVGGSGRANTGELFF. The CDR3 coding sequence is TGCGCCTCCGTTGGAGGTAGCGGGAGGGCCAACACCGGGGAGCTGTTTTTT. Drawing the rest from reference TRBV5-1 and TRBJ2-2, the complete variable domain is KAGVTQTPRYLIKTRGQQVTLSCSPISGHRSVSWYQQTPGQGLQFLFEYFSETQRNKGNFPGRFSGRQFSNSRSEMNVSTLELGDSALYLCASVGGSGRANTGELFFGEGSRLTVL.

The chain has TRBV5-1 and TRBJ2-3, with TRBD2 identical over 11 bases. Trimming at V came to 4 bases and at J to 3 bases, leaving 7 bases not matched to a gene. Germline-derived CDR1 and CDR2 are SGHRS and YFSETQ. The CDR3 covers 16 residues. Here the CDR3 reads CASSISGRADTDTQYF. The CDR3 nucleotides read TGCGCCAGCAGCATTAGCGGGAGGGCGGATACAGATACGCAGTATTTT.

This chain joins TRBV6-6 and TRBJ1-1; D call uncertain. V shed 5 bases and J shed 1 base, with 11 bases lying between them. The CDR3 runs 14 residues. CDR1 and CDR2 (germline): MNHNY, SVGAGI (reference sequence). Here the CDR3 DNA reads TGTGCCAGCAGTCGAGGGTTAACGAACACTGAAGCTTTCTTT. Amino acids: CASSRGLTNTEAFF.

The CDR3 DNA follows: TGTGCCATCAGTGAGAGATCGGGACAGCCCGGCACTGAAGCTTTCTTT. It is translated as CAISERSGQPGTEAFF. The rearrangement links TRBV10-3 to TRBJ1-1; the match to TRBD1 covers 7 bases. J was trimmed by 4 bases and V by 2 bases; bases with no gene match: 10. Germline loops: CDR1 ENHRY, CDR2 SYGVKD. The CDR3 contains 16 residues.

The chain links TRBV5-1 to TRBJ2-7, with D tentatively TRBD2 (5 bases). This CDR3 is built from 15 residues. Germline CDR1 and CDR2: SGHRS and YFSETQ. Trimming took 2 bases from V and 3 from J, leaving 15 bases between them. The CDR3 sequence is CASSFTPLEGYEQYF. The CDR3 DNA reads as TGCGCCAGCAGCTTCACACCCCTAGAGGGCTACGAGCAGTACTTC.

This rearrangement joins TRBV28 to TRBJ2-1; TRBD2 aligns across 13 bases. This CDR3 spans 15 amino acids. After removal of 8 bases from V and 8 bases from J, the junction contained 9 bases not matched to a gene. Germline V lookup: CDR1 MDHEN, CDR2 SYDVKM. In nucleotides, the CDR3 is TGTGCCAGCCGAAAAGGACTAGCGGGAGAGGATGAGCAGTTCTTC. Its protein is CASRKGLAGEDEQFF.

The rearrangement uses TRBV19 and TRBJ1-1, with 9 bases aligning to TRBD1. This CDR3 is built from 16 residues. Looked up from germline, CDR1 is LNHDA and CDR2 is SQIVND (reference sequence). V gave up 0 bases and J gave up 5 bases; unmatched junction bases: 7. Here the CDR3 DNA reads TGTGCCAGTAGTATAGACATCCGGGACAGGGCTACTGAAGCTTTCTTT. Translated, it gives CASSIDIRDRATEAFF.

This clone was counted a single time. DNA for the CDR3: TGTGCCAGCTCACCGGGGGCCTTATCAACTAATGAAAAACTGTTTTTT. It encodes CASSPGALSTNEKLFF. J is TRBJ1-4 and V is TRBV18; D possibly corresponds to TRBD1 (6 bases). V lost 3 bases to trimming and J lost 0 bases, with 11 bases between them. The CDR3 extends over 16 amino acids. Germline V gives CDR1 KGHSH, CDR2 LQKENI.

The J gene is TRBJ2-2, the V gene TRBV11-2; D remains ambiguous. The CDR3 consists of 15 residues. Per the germline V gene, CDR1 is SGHAT and CDR2 is FQNNGV. Deletions cut 5 bases from V and 4 bases from J, with 14 bases between. The CDR3 spells CASSTSSLATGELFF. For the CDR3, the DNA is TGTGCCAGCAGCACCAGCTCGTTAGCCACCGGGGAGCTGTTTTTT.

The V and J genes are TRBV5-6 and TRBJ2-5; 10 bases agree with TRBD2. Germline loops: CDR1 SGHDT, CDR2 YYEEEE. This CDR3 has 16 residues. V shed 2 bases, J shed 2 bases, and the junction held 6 bases outside the gene matches. In DNA, the CDR3 is TGTGCCAGCAGCTTTTACAAGCGGGGGGGACAAGAGACCCAGTACTTC. Amino acid sequence: CASSFYKRGGQETQYF.

The chain is built from TRBV11-1 and TRBJ2-3; 15 bases align to TRBD2. CDR3 length equals 19 residues. Germline loops: CDR1 SGHAT, CDR2 FQDESV (reference sequence). V was clipped by 3 bases and J by 2 bases; unmatched bases: 9. The CDR3 region has the DNA TGTGCCAGCAGCTTTCCGGGACTAGCGGGGGGCCTTCCCACAGATACGCAGTATTTT. It yields the protein CASSFPGLAGGLPTDTQYF.

The chain combines TRBV5-6 with TRBJ2-7; the D is unclear. The CDR3 consists of 11 residues. Germline-derived CDR1 and CDR2 are SGHDT and YYEEEE. V was cut by 0 bases and J by 6 bases, with 4 bases left in between. Written as DNA, the CDR3 is TGTGCCAGCAGCTTGGCCGGCGAGCAGTACTTC. The encoded protein is CASSLAGEQYF. Complete variable domain (other parts from reference TRBV5-6 and TRBJ2-7): DAGVTQSPTHLIKTRGQQVTLRCSPKSGHDTVSWYQQALGQGPQFIFQYYEEEERQRGNFPDRFSGHQFPNYSSELNVNALLLGDSALYLCASSLAGEQYFGPGTRLTVT.

The chain couples TRBV11-2 to TRBJ1-4, with D maybe TRBD1 (5 bases). Germline CDR1 SGHAT, CDR2 FQNNGV. The CDR3 spans 13 residues. V dropped 2 bases and J dropped 9 bases, with 10 bases sitting between them. CDR3 coding DNA: TGTGCCAGCAGCTTATCCAGGGAAAAAAAACTGTTTTTT. Protein product: CASSLSREKKLFF.

The rearrangement joins TRBV7-8 to TRBJ2-5; a possible D gene is TRBD1 (6 bases). The V end lost 5 bases, the J end lost 2 bases, and 9 bases lay between the germline ends. The CDR3 extends over 13 amino acids. Germline loops: CDR1 SGHVS, CDR2 FQNEAQ. CDR3 nucleotide sequence: TGTGCCAGCAGCACGGACAGTCAAGAGACCCAGTACTTC. This encodes CASSTDSQETQYF.

The gene calls are TRBV4-3 and TRBJ2-1, with 9 bases that match TRBD1. The junction had 11 bases not matched to a gene; V was cut back by 3 bases and J by 8 bases. The CDR3 contains 16 residues. The germline V gene encodes CDR1 LGHNA and CDR2 YSLEER. The DNA of the CDR3 is TGCGCCAGCAGCCACCCAGGCGACAGGGGGAAGTATGAGCAGTTCTTC. Amino acids: CASSHPGDRGKYEQFF.

The rearrangement uses TRBV7-2 and TRBJ2-3, with 10 bases lining up with TRBD2. Germline V lookup: CDR1 SGHTA, CDR2 FQGNSA. This CDR3 region has 16 residues. After removal of 1 base from V and 5 bases from J, the junction contained 6 bases not matched to a gene. The CDR3 reads CASSLGAGGRRDTQYF. The DNA of the CDR3 is TGTGCCAGCAGCTTAGGAGCGGGGGGGCGTCGAGATACGCAGTATTTT.

This rearrangement joins TRBV6-5 to TRBJ2-7; TRBD1 agrees at 8 bases. With V trimmed by 9 bases and J by 3 bases, 7 bases remained unmatched. There are 13 residues in the CDR3. Germline lookup yields CDR1 MNHEY and CDR2 SVGAGI. The CDR3 bases are TGTGCCAGTAGACCGGGACAGGACTACGAGCAGTACTTC. As protein: CASRPGQDYEQYF.

The V call is TRBV11-2, the J call TRBJ2-7; D gene uncertain. The germline CDR1 and CDR2 sequences are SGHAT and FQNNGV. V was cut by 1 base and J by 3 bases, with 10 bases left in between. CDR3 length: 14 residues. In nucleotides, the CDR3 is TGTGCCAGCAGCTTAGGGGCCACAGACTACGAGCAGTACTTC. Translated: CASSLGATDYEQYF.

This rearrangement joins TRBV6-6 to TRBJ2-3, with 7 bases lining up with TRBD1. With V trimmed by 7 bases and J by 0 bases, 7 bases remained unmatched. Germline lookup yields CDR1 MNHNY and CDR2 SVGAGI (reference sequence). The CDR3 runs 15 residues. As DNA, the CDR3 is TGTGCCAGCAAAAACCCGGGACAGAGCACAGATACGCAGTATTTT. Its translation is CASKNPGQSTDTQYF.

The chain employs TRBV18 and TRBJ2-7; 12 nucleotides agree with TRBD1. The germline V gene encodes CDR1 KGHSH and CDR2 LQKENI. This CDR3 is 19 amino acids long. V dropped 3 bases and J dropped 4; count of bases not matched to a gene: 16. For the CDR3, the DNA is TGTGCCAGCTCACCCGGCAATCTTGTTGGGACAGGGGGCCAGTACGAGCAGTACTTC. It encodes CASSPGNLVGTGGQYEQYF.

The rearrangement links TRBV9 to TRBJ2-7; 7 bases map to TRBD2. The CDR3 contains 15 residues. With V trimmed by 0 bases and J by 4 bases, 7 bases remained unmatched. The V gene's germline CDR1 is SGDLS and CDR2 YYNGEE. CDR3 in DNA: TGTGCCAGCAGCGTAGGCCCTAGCGGTGTATACGAGCAGTACTTC. Translated, it gives CASSVGPSGVYEQYF.

The chain combines TRBV30 with TRBJ1-2; D remains unclear. Germline-derived CDR1 and CDR2 are GTSNPN and SVGIG (reference sequence). V was pared by 0 bases and J by 4 bases, with 15 bases between. The CDR3 sequence is 15 residues long. The DNA for the CDR3 is TGTGCCTGGAGTGTTCCAGCGGTGCGGCCCTATGGCTACACCTTC. It encodes CAWSVPAVRPYGYTF.

The V gene is TRBV6-4, the J gene TRBJ2-3, with 7 positions matching TRBD2. The germline CDR1 and CDR2 sequences are MRHNA and SNTAGT. Unmatched junction bases numbered 10, after V lost 6 bases and J lost 4 bases. This CDR3 comprises 15 residues. The CDR3 bases are TGTGCCAGCAGCCCCCTAGGGCTAGCGGCAGATACGCAGTATTTT. Translated: CASSPLGLAADTQYF.